These 26 T cell receptor beta chains share one sample of origin, sequenced in a study of T cell responses to AZD1222 COVID-19 vaccine. Assay: immunoSEQ multiplex PCR; the TCRdb copy retains only in-frame clones and omits some. This sample has 80,000 to 95,000 clones, with approximately 90% found just once. Sample: peripheral blood, taken 28 days after the second AZD1222 dose. Receptors originate from an adult who received the AZD1222 COVID-19 vaccine.

The CDR3 DNA reads TGTGCCAGCAGTGACCCCGGCTCCTATAATTCACCCCTCCACTTT. Translation gives CASSDPGSYNSPLHF. J is TRBJ1-6 and V is TRBV6-1; D unclear. The V end lost 3 bases, the J end lost 0 bases, and 6 bases lay between the germline ends. Germline V CDR1 and CDR2: MNHNS, SASEGT. The CDR3 is 15 residues long.

This clone was seen only once. The rearrangement joins TRBV7-2 to TRBJ1-2, with D possibly matching TRBD1 (5 bases). With 5 bases removed from V and 1 base from J, the gap between germline ends came to 11 bases. This CDR3 contains 14 residues. CDR1 and CDR2 (germline): SGHTA, FQGNSA. CDR3 coding DNA: TGTGCCAGCAGCCCGGATAGGGGTAACTATGGCTACACCTTC. It specifies CASSPDRGNYGYTF.

The V and J genes are TRBV7-8 and TRBJ2-5; TRBD2 aligns across 8 bases. Germline CDR1 is SGHVS and CDR2 is FQNEAQ. The junction had 7 bases not matched to a gene; V was cut back by 5 bases and J by 5 bases. This CDR3 region has 14 residues. CDR3 amino acids: CASSPTSGGETQYF. CDR3 in DNA: TGTGCCAGCAGCCCGACCTCGGGGGGGGAGACCCAGTACTTC.

The chain recombines TRBV24-1 with TRBJ2-5; D is uncertain. The CDR3 runs to 12 residues. V gave up 1 base and J gave up 10 bases, with 9 bases separating them. The germline CDR1 and CDR2 sequences are KGHDR and SFDVKD. CDR3 DNA sequence: TGTGCCACCAGTGATTTTTCGACCGGCCAGTACTTC. Its translation: CATSDFSTGQYF.

This sequence joins TRBV6-6 and TRBJ2-3, with 12 bases identical to TRBD2. Germline CDR1 and CDR2: MNHNY and SVGAGI (reference sequence). This CDR3 is 16 amino acids long. The V and J ends lost 4 bases and 2 bases, in that order; junction bases with no gene match: 4. CDR3 in amino acids: CASSSTSGGTTDTQYF. Here the CDR3 DNA reads TGTGCCAGCAGTTCGACTAGCGGGGGTACCACAGATACGCAGTATTTT.

J is TRBJ1-2 and V is TRBV19, with a possible D match to TRBD1 (6 bases). The V end was cut by 8 bases, the J end by 3 bases, with 22 bases between. The germline gives CDR1 LNHDA, CDR2 SQIVND (reference sequence). The CDR3 is 16 residues long. Here the CDR3 DNA reads TGTGCCAGTTCCTACCAGCGGGGGGCATTGGACTATGGCTACACCTTC. Translated, it gives CASSYQRGALDYGYTF.

CDR3 coding DNA: TGTGCCAGCAGTTTTGGTCGACGGGAAAAACTGTTTTTT. Protein: CASSFGRREKLFF. This chain connects TRBV27 to TRBJ1-4, with D uncertain. V shed 3 bases and J shed 8 bases, with 10 bases lying between them. The germline V gene encodes CDR1 MNHEY and CDR2 SMNVEV (reference sequence). This CDR3 is built from 13 residues.

V is TRBV28 and J is TRBJ1-2; D is possibly TRBD1 (5 bases). V was shortened by 3 bases and J by 4 bases, with 12 bases between the two germline ends. The germline V gene has CDR1 MDHEN and CDR2 SYDVKM. This CDR3 is 14 amino acids long. The DNA for the CDR3 is TGTGCCAGCAGTTTGTCCTGGACACCCTATGGCTACACCTTC. Translated: CASSLSWTPYGYTF.

The chain recombines TRBV6-5 with TRBJ2-7; 9 nucleotides align to TRBD1. This CDR3 has 15 amino acids. The V segment lost 9 bases and the J segment 2 bases; nucleotides outside the gene matches: 11. CDR1 and CDR2 (germline): MNHEY, SVGAGI. The CDR3 DNA is TGTGCCAGTCGCCGATCCGGGACAGGGACCTACGAGCAGTACTTC. Its protein is CASRRSGTGTYEQYF.

V usage is TRBV18 and J usage is TRBJ1-1; TRBD1 agrees at 11 bases. With 0 bases clipped from V and 7 bases from J, the junction kept 7 bases outside the gene matches. CDR1 and CDR2 (germline): KGHSH, LQKENI. The CDR3 has 16 amino acids. The CDR3 here is CASSPPDRGRLIEAFF. DNA for the CDR3: TGTGCCAGCTCACCACCGGACAGGGGGCGGCTGATTGAAGCTTTCTTT.

This clone was picked up a small number of times. This chain links TRBV28 with TRBJ1-2, with TRBD1 matching 9 bases. The CDR3 runs 13 residues. Looked up from germline, CDR1 is MDHEN and CDR2 is SYDVKM. The junction had 3 bases not matched to a gene; V was cut back by 6 bases and J by 4 bases. CDR3 in DNA: TGTGCCAGCAGACAGGGGGCCGGCTATGGCTACACCTTC. It yields the protein CASRQGAGYGYTF.

The V gene is TRBV7-2, the J gene TRBJ1-2, with a possible D match to TRBD1 (5 bases). This CDR3 has 12 amino acids. Germline CDR1 SGHTA, CDR2 FQGNSA. With 5 bases removed from V and 4 bases from J, the gap between germline ends came to 8 bases. The CDR3 sequence: CASSLDSYGYTF. CDR3 DNA sequence: TGTGCCAGCAGCCTTGACAGCTATGGCTACACCTTC.

This clone was counted once. This sequence joins TRBV2 and TRBJ1-1; unclear D gene. V lost 6 bases to trimming and J lost 3 bases, with 14 bases between them. Germline lookup yields CDR1 SNHLY and CDR2 FYNNEI. The CDR3 is made up of 14 amino acids. The CDR3 reads CASRGSRLDTEAFF. The CDR3 DNA sequence: TGTGCCAGCAGGGGATCTCGTCTCGACACTGAAGCTTTCTTT.

The chain couples TRBV27 to TRBJ1-1; the match to TRBD1 covers 9 bases. With V trimmed by 6 bases and J by 4 bases, 12 bases remained unmatched. Germline V gene lookup returns CDR1 MNHEY and CDR2 SMNVEV (reference sequence). This CDR3 is 16 amino acids long. DNA of the CDR3: TGTGCCAGCAGCCGAATCCACAGGGGGCTTGGCACTGAAGCTTTCTTT. Amino acids: CASSRIHRGLGTEAFF.

This sequence joins TRBV5-1 and TRBJ1-1; 9 bases fit TRBD1. Germline CDR1 and CDR2: SGHRS and YFSETQ. Trimming cost V 2 bases and J 1 base; bases outside gene matches: 3. The CDR3 extends over 15 amino acids. CDR3: CASSFRTGENTEAFF. In DNA form, the CDR3 reads TGCGCCAGCAGCTTCCGGACAGGGGAGAACACTGAAGCTTTCTTT.

This chain connects TRBV27 to TRBJ1-5; D remains unclear. V gave up 3 bases and J gave up 3 bases, with 9 bases separating them. Germline V gene lookup returns CDR1 MNHEY and CDR2 SMNVEV (reference sequence). The CDR3 is 14 amino acids. The CDR3 reads CASSFNSYNQPQHF. The CDR3 DNA is TGTGCCAGCAGTTTTAACAGCTACAATCAGCCCCAGCATTTT.

This clone has only one observation. The rearrangement links TRBV3-1 (or the pseudogene TRBV3-2) to TRBJ2-3; D might be TRBD1 (5 bases). V lost 4 bases and J 3 bases, leaving 17 bases between the germline ends. CDR1 LGHDT and CDR2 YNNKEL come from the germline V gene (reference sequence). There are 16 residues in the CDR3. CDR3 sequence reads: CASSRQQVSSTDTQYF. The CDR3 coding sequence is TGTGCCAGCAGCCGGCAACAGGTCTCAAGTACAGATACGCAGTATTTT.

The chain is built from TRBV28 and TRBJ1-2; TRBD1 matches at 9 bases. This CDR3 contains 15 residues. From germline, CDR1 is MDHEN and CDR2 SYDVKM. J was trimmed by 2 bases and V by 1 base; bases with no gene match: 2. The CDR3 reads CASSLSGTGNYGYTF. The CDR3 DNA follows: TGTGCCAGCAGTTTATCGGGGACAGGGAACTATGGCTACACCTTC.

This chain joins TRBV5-1 and TRBJ2-3; no definite D call. CDR3 length: 14 amino acids. The V gene lost 1 base and the J gene lost 2 bases, with 8 bases spanning the gap. The V gene's germline CDR1 is SGHRS and CDR2 YFSETQ. The CDR3 spells CASSLTGVTDTQYF. CDR3 bases: TGCGCCAGCAGCTTGACCGGAGTCACAGATACGCAGTATTTT.

This chain connects TRBV4-3 to TRBJ2-5; D unresolved. This CDR3 contains 13 residues. The V gene's germline CDR1 is LGHNA and CDR2 YSLEER. Trimming shortened V by 3 bases and J by 0 bases, and 5 bases separated the two germline ends. The CDR3 loop is CASSHNDQETQYF. The CDR3 DNA sequence: TGCGCCAGCAGCCACAACGACCAAGAGACCCAGTACTTC.

The chain couples TRBV19 to TRBJ1-5; TRBD1 aligns across 8 bases. This CDR3 has 14 amino acids. Germline V lookup: CDR1 LNHDA, CDR2 SQIVND (reference sequence). The V gene end was trimmed by 5 bases and the J gene end by 2 bases; junction bases not matched to a gene: 2. CDR3 sequence: CASSVTGGNQPQHF. CDR3 nucleotide sequence: TGTGCCAGTAGTGTGACAGGGGGCAATCAGCCCCAGCATTTT.

This clone was observed a few times. This sequence joins TRBV4-1 and TRBJ2-7; 8 bases fit TRBD2. Per germline, CDR1 MGHRA and CDR2 YSYEKL. The CDR3 covers 16 residues. Unmatched junction bases numbered 11, after V lost 0 bases and J lost 7 bases. The CDR3: CASSQEVVAGRQEQYF. DNA for the CDR3: TGCGCCAGCAGCCAAGAAGTTGTAGCGGGACGTCAGGAGCAGTACTTC.

This chain connects TRBV29-1 to TRBJ1-6, with 9 bases fitting TRBD1. The V gene's germline CDR1 is SQVTM and CDR2 ANQGSEA. The length of the CDR3 is 13 residues. Trimming cost V 7 bases and J 5 bases; bases outside gene matches: 3. In DNA form, the CDR3 reads TGCAGCGCCCGGGACAGGGATAATTCACCCCTCCACTTT. Its protein is CSARDRDNSPLHF.

This chain links TRBV5-1 with TRBJ1-3; possible D gene TRBD1, 5 bases. The CDR3 consists of 15 residues. Trimming took 4 bases from V and 3 from J, leaving 14 bases between them. From germline, CDR1 is SGHRS and CDR2 YFSETQ. CDR3 in amino acids: CASSLTAGLGNTIYF. The CDR3 DNA reads as TGCGCCAGCAGCCTCACCGCGGGGCTTGGAAACACCATATATTTT.

The CDR3 region has the DNA TGTGCCAGCAGGGTGACTAGCGGGGGAACCACAGATACGCAGTATTTT. Translated: CASRVTSGGTTDTQYF. This chain links TRBV2 with TRBJ2-3; the match to TRBD2 covers 12 bases. CDR3 size: 16 residues. Trimming cost V 6 bases and J 2 bases; bases outside gene matches: 6. The V gene's germline CDR1 is SNHLY and CDR2 FYNNEI.

The chain uses TRBV6-1 and TRBJ1-2; tentatively, D is TRBD1 (6 bases). V was trimmed by 3 bases and J by 4 bases, leaving 6 bases between them. Germline V gene lookup returns CDR1 MNHNS and CDR2 SASEGT. This CDR3 is built from 12 residues. CDR3 DNA sequence: TGTGCCAGCAGTGACAGGGGCTATGGCTACACCTTC. Translating gives CASSDRGYGYTF.